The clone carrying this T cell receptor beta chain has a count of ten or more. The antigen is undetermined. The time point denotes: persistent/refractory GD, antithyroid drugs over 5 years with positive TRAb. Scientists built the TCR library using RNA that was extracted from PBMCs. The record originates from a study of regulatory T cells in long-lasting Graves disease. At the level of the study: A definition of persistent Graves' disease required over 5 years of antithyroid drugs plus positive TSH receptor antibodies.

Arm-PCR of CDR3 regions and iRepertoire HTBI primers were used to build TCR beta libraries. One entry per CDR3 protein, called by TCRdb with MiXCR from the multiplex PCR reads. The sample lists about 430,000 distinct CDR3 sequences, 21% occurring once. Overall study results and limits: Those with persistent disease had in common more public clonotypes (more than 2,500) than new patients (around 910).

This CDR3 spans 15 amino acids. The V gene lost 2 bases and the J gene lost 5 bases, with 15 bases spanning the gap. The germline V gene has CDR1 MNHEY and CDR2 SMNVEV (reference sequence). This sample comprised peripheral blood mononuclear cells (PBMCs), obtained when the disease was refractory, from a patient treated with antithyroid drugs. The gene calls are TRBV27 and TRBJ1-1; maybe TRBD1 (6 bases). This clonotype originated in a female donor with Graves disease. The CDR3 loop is CASSLTTGMGTEAFF. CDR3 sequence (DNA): TGTGCCAGCAGTTTAACAACAGGGATGGGAACTGAAGCTTTCTTT.